Sequencing of this TCR beta chain was carried out in a study of blood T cell repertoires in COVID-19. Study details: The United States, Italy and Spain were the sources of the acute and convalescent COVID-19 samples.

The CDR3 length is 15 residues. CDR1 is SGHRS, CDR2 YFSETQ, per germline. Trimming took 4 bases from V and 7 from J; bases not matched to a gene: 3. Participants reported their clinical history, and cohort assignment relied on those reports. Regarding this clone: The sample contains more than one DNA sequence encoding this CDR3.

Sequencing was performed with immunoSEQ multiplex PCR; in TCRdb, only in-frame clones are kept and a portion is missing. The sample records 400,000 to 550,000 clones, 70% to 90% being singletons. The sequence derives from a woman younger than 35 with acute COVID-19. The chain has TRBV5-1 and TRBJ2-1; 15 positions agree with TRBD2. The specimen was PBMCs or T cells enriched from blood (not recorded which). The CDR3 sequence: CASSPGLAGGNEQFF. The DNA for the CDR3 is TGCGCCAGCAGCCCCGGACTAGCGGGGGGGAATGAGCAGTTCTTC. The whole variable domain, remainder taken from reference TRBV5-1 and TRBJ2-1, is KAGVTQTPRYLIKTRGQQVTLSCSPISGHRSVSWYQQTPGQGLQFLFEYFSETQRNKGNFPGRFSGRQFSNSRSEMNVSTLELGDSALYLCASSPGLAGGNEQFFGPGTRLTVL.